Presented here are 19 T cell receptor beta chains from one specimen sequenced in a study of shared clonotypes between healthy human individuals (dated by TCRdb to about 2020). Receptor amplification or capture employed the immunoSEQ multiplex PCR assay. TCRdb took over this immuneACCESS table, retaining in-frame rearrangements with V and J assigned. Such tables are incomplete; in checked studies, under half of the missing clones stem from an unresolved V gene, and the remainder is unexplained. The sample includes a few million clones, with 80% to 95% observed a single time. Of the sample, around 1.7% is held by the ten largest clones. For the CD8 naive samples, CD45RO-negative cells were positively selected for CCR7, yielding a CD45RA+CCR7+ population from which TemRA cells were excluded. Specimen: naive CD8+ T cells from PBMCs. The sample's cell subset or site label, decoded: CD45RA+CCR7+. The receptors stem from a man in his late teens or twenties in good health. Some clones in this sample may be carry-over from other donors' samples.

This rearrangement joins TRBV10-3 to TRBJ1-1; TRBD1 matches at 9 bases. The germline CDR1 and CDR2 sequences are ENHRY and SYGVKD. The ends lost 6 bases at V and 3 bases at J; junction bases unmatched: 8. The length of the CDR3 is 15 residues. This chain's CDR3 is CAIRAGQGVDTEAFF. CDR3 coding DNA: TGTGCCATCAGGGCGGGACAGGGAGTGGACACTGAAGCTTTCTTT.

The chain combines TRBV5-6 with TRBJ1-2, with D perhaps TRBD1 (6 bases). Germline-derived CDR1 and CDR2 are SGHDT and YYEEEE. Trimming removed 3 bases at V and 3 bases at J, with 15 bases between. The CDR3 has 15 amino acids. DNA of the CDR3: TGTGCCAGCAGCTCTAATGGACAGCCGGACTATGGCTACACCTTC. It translates to CASSSNGQPDYGYTF.

The V gene is TRBV10-3, the J gene TRBJ2-3; D is possibly TRBD2 (5 bases). The CDR3 runs 14 residues. Germline loops: CDR1 ENHRY, CDR2 SYGVKD. Trimming left V 0 bases short and J 4 bases short, with 8 bases between. The CDR3 loop is CAISESGGADTQYF. Written as DNA, the CDR3 is TGTGCCATCAGTGAGTCCGGAGGTGCAGATACGCAGTATTTT.

Concerning this clone: Other DNA sequences from this sample encode an identical CDR3 as well. The V call is TRBV27, the J call TRBJ1-2; D is uncertain. The CDR3 has 11 amino acids. Germline lookup yields CDR1 MNHEY and CDR2 SMNVEV (reference sequence). V was cut by 4 bases and J by 4 bases, with 4 bases left in between. The CDR3 region has the DNA TGTGCCAGCAGTTCCGGCTATGGCTACACCTTC. Protein product: CASSSGYGYTF.

This sequence joins TRBV5-6 and TRBJ1-1, with 7 positions matching TRBD1. This CDR3 region has 16 residues. V lost 4 bases, J lost 0 bases, and 9 bases stayed unmatched. From germline, CDR1 is SGHDT and CDR2 YYEEEE. CDR3 amino acids: CASSPDRVEVNTEAFF. CDR3 DNA sequence: TGTGCCAGCAGCCCTGACAGGGTTGAAGTGAACACTGAAGCTTTCTTT.

This chain links TRBV9 with TRBJ1-1; D is perhaps TRBD1 (5 bases). Germline V CDR1 and CDR2: SGDLS, YYNGEE. Trimming pared 3 bases from V and 12 bases from J, leaving 15 bases between. The CDR3 totals 12 residues. CDR3 bases: TGTGCCAGCAGCGAGGATTCCAGGGTAACTTTCTTT. Protein product: CASSEDSRVTFF. The full variable domain, completed using reference TRBV9 and TRBJ1-1, is DSGVTQTPKHLITATGQRVTLRCSPRSGDLSVYWYQQSLDQGLQFLIQYYNGEERAKGNILERFSAQQFPDLHSELNLSSLELGDSALYFCASSEDSRVTFFGQGTRLTVV.

V and J are TRBV7-9 and TRBJ1-2, with D possibly matching TRBD1 (6 bases). This CDR3 spans 13 amino acids. V was trimmed by 5 bases and J by 8 bases, leaving 15 bases between them. Germline values: CDR1 SEHNR, CDR2 FQNEAQ (reference sequence). The CDR3 DNA reads as TGTGCCAGCAGCCCAGGGTCCCAGGGGGGCTACACCTTC. Translation: CASSPGSQGGYTF.

Concerning this clone: Other nucleotide sequences in the sample specify the same CDR3. The J gene is TRBJ2-7, the V gene TRBV9; 7 bases are shared with TRBD1. The CDR3 sequence is 15 residues long. Germline V gene data show CDR1 as SGDLS and CDR2 as YYNGEE. With 0 bases clipped from V and 3 bases from J, the junction kept 6 bases outside the gene matches. The CDR3 DNA reads as TGTGCCAGCAGCGTAGGGGCAGGGGGAAGCTACGAGCAGTACTTC. Its translation is CASSVGAGGSYEQYF.

Concerning this clone itself: Additional DNA sequences in this sample encode the identical CDR3. The gene calls are TRBV15 and TRBJ2-1; TRBD2 matches 9 bases. The CDR3 runs 13 residues. The germline V gene encodes CDR1 LNHNV and CDR2 YYDKDF (reference sequence). J lost 1 base, V lost 9 bases, and 1 base had no gene match. CDR3: CATSGRSYNEQFF. The CDR3 coding sequence is TGTGCCACGAGCGGGAGGTCCTACAATGAGCAGTTCTTC. Drawing the rest from reference TRBV15 and TRBJ2-1, the complete variable domain is DAMVIQNPRYQVTQFGKPVTLSCSQTLNHNVMYWYQQKSSQAPKLLFHYYDKDFNNEADTPDNFQSRRPNTSFCFLDIRSPGLGDTAMYLCATSGRSYNEQFFGPGTRLTVL.

There are a few counts of this clone. The V and J genes are TRBV19 and TRBJ2-2; D call uncertain. The germline gives CDR1 LNHDA, CDR2 SQIVND (reference sequence). The CDR3 spans 15 residues. Trimming left V 5 bases short and J 7 bases short, with 17 bases between. CDR3 in amino acids: CASSPSRAKGGELFF. CDR3 DNA: TGTGCCAGTAGTCCAAGTCGGGCAAAGGGCGGGGAGCTGTTTTTT.

This sequence joins TRBV2 and TRBJ2-7, with D maybe TRBD2 (7 bases). Germline values: CDR1 SNHLY, CDR2 FYNNEI. This CDR3 has 13 amino acids. The V gene lost 3 bases and the J gene lost 5 bases, with 11 bases spanning the gap. The CDR3 loop reads CASSEGGRDEQYF. In DNA, the CDR3 is TGTGCCAGCAGTGAGGGGGGGCGGGACGAGCAGTACTTC.

A word on this clone: The identical CDR3 is also encoded by other nucleotide sequences in the sample. V gene TRBV5-6 combines with J gene TRBJ2-7; D is unresolved. The CDR3 consists of 14 residues. Trimming cost V 0 bases and J 2 bases, with 9 bases left between them. Germline CDR1 and CDR2: SGHDT and YYEEEE. CDR3 residues: CASSLGRSTYEQYF. CDR3 DNA sequence: TGTGCCAGCAGCTTGGGCAGGTCCACCTACGAGCAGTACTTC. Combining the CDR3 with reference TRBV5-6 and TRBJ2-7 gives the whole variable domain DAGVTQSPTHLIKTRGQQVTLRCSPKSGHDTVSWYQQALGQGPQFIFQYYEEEERQRGNFPDRFSGHQFPNYSSELNVNALLLGDSALYLCASSLGRSTYEQYFGPGTRLTVT.

The genes are TRBV5-1 and TRBJ1-2; the match to TRBD1 covers 9 bases. CDR3 length: 14 amino acids. CDR1 and CDR2 (germline): SGHRS, YFSETQ. Trimming cost V 4 bases and J 4 bases; bases outside gene matches: 5. The CDR3 sequence: CASSPGQGIYGYTF. For the CDR3, the DNA is TGCGCCAGCAGCCCCGGACAGGGGATCTATGGCTACACCTTC.

This chain joins TRBV14 and TRBJ2-7; 9 nucleotides align to TRBD1. CDR1 is SGHDN and CDR2 is FVKESK in the germline V gene. Germline trimming cut 3 bases from V and 2 bases from J; bases unmatched to any gene: 5. CDR3 size: 15 residues. The CDR3 loop reads CASSQKQGATYEQYF. In DNA form, the CDR3 reads TGTGCCAGCAGCCAGAAACAGGGGGCTACCTACGAGCAGTACTTC.

The chain combines TRBV5-1 with TRBJ2-7; possibly TRBD2 for D (5 bases). The CDR3 covers 15 residues. Per the germline V gene, CDR1 is SGHRS and CDR2 is YFSETQ. Trimming removed 4 bases from V and 2 bases from J, with 16 bases in between. DNA for the CDR3: TGCGCCAGCAGCCCCCTGGACTCTAGGGCCTACGAGCAGTACTTC. It is translated as CASSPLDSRAYEQYF.

The chain links TRBV27 to TRBJ2-7; perhaps TRBD2 as D (6 bases). The CDR3 has 16 amino acids. Between the trimmed V and J ends, which lost 3 bases and 0 bases, there was a span of 15 bases. Germline V CDR1 and CDR2: MNHEY, SMNVEV (reference sequence). The CDR3 protein is CASSFSGGTISYEQYF. CDR3 nucleotide sequence: TGTGCCAGCAGTTTCTCCGGGGGAACTATCTCCTACGAGCAGTACTTC.

The chain uses TRBV27 and TRBJ1-1; the D is unclear. Trimming pared 1 base from V and 6 bases from J, leaving 9 bases between. This CDR3 has 13 amino acids. Germline CDR1 MNHEY, CDR2 SMNVEV (reference sequence). CDR3 coding DNA: TGTGCCAGCAGTTTATTGGCCGGACCTGAAGCTTTCTTT. Protein sequence: CASSLLAGPEAFF.

J is TRBJ2-7 and V is TRBV11-2; 9 nucleotides line up with TRBD1. The CDR3 has 15 amino acids. The V and J ends lost 6 bases and 1 base, in that order; junction bases with no gene match: 7. The germline V gene encodes CDR1 SGHAT and CDR2 FQNNGV. In nucleotides, the CDR3 is TGTGCCAGCAGACCCACAGGGGGCCCTTCCTACGAGCAGTACTTC. Protein sequence: CASRPTGGPSYEQYF.

V and J are TRBV11-2 and TRBJ2-5, with D tentatively TRBD1 (6 bases). The CDR3 is 15 amino acids. V was shortened by 3 bases and J by 9 bases, with 20 bases between the two germline ends. Germline CDR1 is SGHAT and CDR2 is FQNNGV. The CDR3 loop is CASSFFTGSSLAQYF. The CDR3 bases are TGTGCCAGCAGCTTTTTCACAGGGTCAAGTTTGGCCCAGTACTTC.